This T cell receptor (beta chain) came from a study of response to subunit inactivated influenza vaccine. Study results and limitations: Authors suggested seasonal influenza vaccinations each recruit few new T cells.

This clonotype was observed a handful of times. Its antigen is as yet unknown. Via MiXCR, TCRdb re-called the RT-PCR reads, giving one row per CDR3 protein. In the table there are about 520,000 distinct CDR3 sequences, 25% of which are singletons. The CDR3 spans 16 residues. Germline loops: CDR1 LGHDT, CDR2 YNNKEL (reference sequence). J was trimmed by 9 bases and V by 4 bases; bases with no gene match: 9. This TCR was sampled from a man aged 45-65 years who received an inactivated influenza vaccine. This material consisted of CD4+ T cells sorted from PBMCs, taken 4 to 6 days after vaccination. This chain uses TRBV3-1 with TRBJ2-1; TRBD2 matches at 13 bases. CDR3 coding DNA: TGTGCCAGCAGCCCTCCCGGACTAGCGGGAGTTGCTGAGCAGTTCTTC. Amino acid sequence: CASSPPGLAGVAEQFF.